Listed below are T cell receptor beta chains from one sample, sequenced in a study of shared clonotypes between healthy human individuals. Assay: immunoSEQ multiplex PCR; the TCRdb copy retains only in-frame clones and omits some. The sample records hundreds of thousands of clones, about 80% being singletons. What was sequenced was memory CD4+ T cells sorted from blood. The origin of the receptors is a woman younger than 45 in good health. The conserved cysteine and the conserved F or W are not part of the CDR3 here. Fields, in order: clone size, V gene, D gene, J gene, CDR3 protein. The D gene is left open where the match is weak. Clone size is not always given. Where it is, it says once, few, many or a class for expanded clones.

clone size: .
V gene: TRBV6-1
D gene: .
J gene: TRBJ2-5
CDR3 protein: ASSESTGQGQETQY

clone size: .
V gene: TRBV19
D gene: TRBD1
J gene: TRBJ1-5
CDR3 protein: ASSDRSGTVNQPQH

clone size: .
V gene: TRBV5-1
D gene: .
J gene: TRBJ1-1
CDR3 protein: ASSSTQGTEAF

clone size: .
V gene: TRBV5-1
D gene: .
J gene: TRBJ2-1
CDR3 protein: ASSLGLLSSYNEQF

clone size: .
V gene: TRBV28
D gene: TRBD2
J gene: TRBJ2-1
CDR3 protein: ASSPWKLAGDEQF

clone size: .
V gene: TRBV28
D gene: .
J gene: TRBJ2-1
CDR3 protein: ASSSSHTGNGRHEQF

clone size: .
V gene: TRBV5-6
D gene: .
J gene: TRBJ2-5
CDR3 protein: ASSRRDHGETQY

clone size: .
V gene: TRBV28
D gene: .
J gene: TRBJ1-4
CDR3 protein: ASSQTPQREKLF

clone size: once
V gene: TRBV5-3
D gene: TRBD1
J gene: TRBJ2-5
CDR3 protein: ARSTGTAQETQY

clone size: once
V gene: TRBV5-1
D gene: TRBD2
J gene: TRBJ2-1
CDR3 protein: ATHTGSSGSDEQF

clone size: .
V gene: TRBV4-1
D gene: .
J gene: TRBJ1-6
CDR3 protein: ASSRARDGSPLH

clone size: .
V gene: TRBV5-1
D gene: .
J gene: TRBJ2-1
CDR3 protein: ASSSDLPPYNEQF

clone size: .
V gene: TRBV4-2
D gene: TRBD2
J gene: TRBJ2-4
CDR3 protein: ASSQDRSSGGRAGIAKNIQY

clone size: .
V gene: TRBV6-5
D gene: .
J gene: TRBJ2-1
CDR3 protein: ASIRRGSSYNEQF

clone size: .
V gene: TRBV7-9
D gene: TRBD2
J gene: TRBJ2-7
CDR3 protein: ASSPGGLALYEQY

clone size: few
V gene: TRBV29-1
D gene: .
J gene: TRBJ2-7
CDR3 protein: SVVLGYEQY

clone size: .
V gene: TRBV28
D gene: TRBD2
J gene: TRBJ2-7
CDR3 protein: ASRRGTSGIYEQY

clone size: .
V gene: TRBV2
D gene: TRBD2
J gene: TRBJ2-7
CDR3 protein: ASSGVGGRAKEQY

clone size: .
V gene: TRBV5-1
D gene: .
J gene: TRBJ2-2
CDR3 protein: ASSLNRENTGELF

clone size: .
V gene: TRBV5-1
D gene: .
J gene: TRBJ1-1
CDR3 protein: ASSRDTVNTEAF

clone size: .
V gene: TRBV2
D gene: .
J gene: TRBJ1-5
CDR3 protein: ASSENMGYRNQPQH

clone size: few
V gene: TRBV5-1
D gene: .
J gene: TRBJ1-4
CDR3 protein: ASSYNHEKLF

clone size: .
V gene: TRBV9
D gene: .
J gene: TRBJ1-2
CDR3 protein: ASNVGAANYGYT

clone size: few
V gene: TRBV30
D gene: .
J gene: TRBJ2-3
CDR3 protein: AWSRAGTDTQY

clone size: .
V gene: TRBV4-1
D gene: .
J gene: TRBJ2-3
CDR3 protein: ASSQDIAADTQY

clone size: .
V gene: TRBV18
D gene: .
J gene: TRBJ1-4
CDR3 protein: ASSPPGRTNEKLF

clone size: once
V gene: TRBV5-6
D gene: .
J gene: TRBJ2-2
CDR3 protein: ASSPGGGRTGELF

clone size: .
V gene: TRBV6-4
D gene: TRBD2
J gene: TRBJ2-6
CDR3 protein: ASSAGLAGNSGANVLT

clone size: many
V gene: TRBV19
D gene: .
J gene: TRBJ2-1
CDR3 protein: ASSLTSVEEQF

clone size: once
V gene: TRBV14
D gene: .
J gene: TRBJ2-6
CDR3 protein: ASSPYQGTGANVLT

clone size: once
V gene: TRBV30
D gene: .
J gene: TRBJ1-4
CDR3 protein: AWGGAQINEKLF

clone size: .
V gene: TRBV28
D gene: .
J gene: TRBJ1-1
CDR3 protein: LIKGGTEAF

clone size: .
V gene: TRBV11-2
D gene: .
J gene: TRBJ1-4
CDR3 protein: ASSFFTGKNEKLF

clone size: .
V gene: TRBV15
D gene: .
J gene: TRBJ1-4
CDR3 protein: ATSRVRELNEKLF

clone size: .
V gene: TRBV25-1
D gene: TRBD2
J gene: TRBJ2-7
CDR3 protein: ASSATGSSGTSLEQY

clone size: .
V gene: TRBV5-1
D gene: TRBD1
J gene: TRBJ2-2
CDR3 protein: ASRQGMNTGELF

clone size: .
V gene: TRBV28
D gene: .
J gene: TRBJ1-2
CDR3 protein: ASSSPVDGYT

clone size: .
V gene: TRBV30
D gene: .
J gene: TRBJ1-3
CDR3 protein: AWTSGPGNTIY

clone size: .
V gene: TRBV19
D gene: .
J gene: TRBJ1-2
CDR3 protein: ASSIPGVNYGYT

clone size: .
V gene: TRBV30
D gene: .
J gene: TRBJ1-3
CDR3 protein: AWSGGASSGNTIY

clone size: .
V gene: TRBV5-1
D gene: .
J gene: TRBJ2-2
CDR3 protein: ASSLTVAGSPGELF

clone size: .
V gene: TRBV9
D gene: .
J gene: TRBJ2-5
CDR3 protein: ASSVDWGVETQY